Listed here are 28 T cell receptor beta chains from one sample, sequenced in a study of Ad26.COV2.S vaccination and SARS-CoV-2 variants. Treatment specified: around 19 received Ad26.COV2.S at low or high dose, single or two shots; 5 received placebo; per-sample allocation not given. Collection of the samples took place on day 63 after the first injection of vaccine or placebo. The assay was immunoSEQ multiplex PCR, and TCRdb's table has in-frame clones only and misses some. The sample shows more than 300,000 clones, about 88% of them seen only once. The specimen comprised peripheral blood, sampled in a trial of Ad26.COV2.S vaccine versus placebo. The receptors stem from a person aged 18 to 65 who received the Ad26.COV2.S COVID-19 vaccine or a placebo.

The V call is TRBV7-2, the J call TRBJ2-7, with D tentatively TRBD2 (5 bases). Germline V gene data show CDR1 as SGHTA and CDR2 as FQGNSA. The CDR3 length is 14 residues. V dropped 3 bases and J dropped 0 bases, with 9 bases sitting between them. The CDR3 DNA reads TGTGCCAGCAGCTTCCAAGGAGGCTCCTACGAGCAGTACTTC. As protein: CASSFQGGSYEQYF.

The V gene is TRBV7-8, the J gene TRBJ1-1, with TRBD1 identical over 7 bases. CDR3 length: 16 amino acids. The junction had 16 bases not matched to a gene; V was cut back by 7 bases and J by 5 bases. Germline V gene sequence: CDR1 SGHVS, CDR2 FQNEAQ. The CDR3 nucleotides read TGTGCCAGCATCGGACCACAGGGGCGAGGAAAGACTGAAGCTTTCTTT. Translating it yields CASIGPQGRGKTEAFF.

The chain has TRBV27 and TRBJ2-4; possible D gene TRBD1, 6 bases. V lost 7 bases and J lost 7, with 17 bases in between. The CDR3 is made up of 14 amino acids. From germline, CDR1 is MNHEY and CDR2 SMNVEV (reference sequence). The CDR3 sequence is CASKPGLGHNIQYF. CDR3 sequence (DNA): TGTGCCAGCAAGCCGGGGTTGGGACATAACATTCAGTACTTC.

The chain links TRBV27 to TRBJ2-7, with 9 bases lining up with TRBD1. CDR3 size: 15 residues. The junction had 10 bases not matched to a gene; V was cut back by 6 bases and J by 4 bases. CDR1 is MNHEY and CDR2 is SMNVEV in the germline V gene (reference sequence). CDR3 bases: TGTGCCAGCAGCCCATGGGACAGGGTGATGTACGAGCAGTACTTC. It yields the protein CASSPWDRVMYEQYF.

The rearrangement uses TRBV7-3 and TRBJ2-1, with D perhaps matching TRBD2 (6 bases). Germline values: CDR1 SGHTA, CDR2 FQGTGA. The V and J ends lost 0 bases and 4 bases respectively, with 13 bases between them. There are 16 residues in the CDR3. The CDR3 loop is CASSLTLDYSYNEQFF. CDR3 bases: TGTGCCAGCAGCTTAACCCTGGACTATTCTTACAATGAGCAGTTCTTC.

This clone was recorded once. The rearrangement joins TRBV12-3 or TRBV12-4 to TRBJ1-2; a weak D match, TRBD1 (5 bases). V lost 6 bases, J lost 0 bases, and 8 bases lay in between. The CDR3 is made up of 13 amino acids. The CDR3 DNA follows: TGTGCCAGCAGAGGGGCCTCTAACTATGGCTACACCTTC. Translating gives CASRGASNYGYTF.

The V call is TRBV4-1, the J call TRBJ1-6; D is uncertain. The CDR3 runs to 15 residues. Germline lookup yields CDR1 MGHRA and CDR2 YSYEKL. Trimming stripped 4 bases from V and 5 bases from J, with 12 bases between. CDR3 residues: CASSRPPGNNSPLHF. CDR3 bases: TGCGCCAGCAGCCGCCCGCCGGGGAATAATTCACCCCTCCACTTT.

V gene TRBV7-8 combines with J gene TRBJ2-5; a weak D match, TRBD1 (6 bases). Germline lookup yields CDR1 SGHVS and CDR2 FQNEAQ. The CDR3 covers 17 residues. The ends were cut back, 1 base at V and 2 bases at J, with 17 bases in the middle. The CDR3 DNA reads TGTGCCAGCAGCTTAGTCGGTAGGGGGAGTTGGCAAGAGACCCAGTACTTC. Its protein product is CASSLVGRGSWQETQYF.

The chain joins TRBV3-1 (or the pseudogene TRBV3-2) to TRBJ1-2, with 8 bases that match TRBD1. V was clipped by 2 bases and J by 2 bases; unmatched bases: 1. This CDR3 comprises 14 residues. Per germline, CDR1 LGHDT and CDR2 YNNKEL (reference sequence). The CDR3 region is CASSQWTGNYGYTF. The CDR3 DNA sequence: TGTGCCAGCAGCCAATGGACAGGGAACTATGGCTACACCTTC.

The gene calls are TRBV5-6 and TRBJ1-2; 10 bases are shared with TRBD1. The CDR3 is made up of 15 amino acids. In germline, CDR1 is SGHDT, CDR2 YYEEEE. V dropped 4 bases and J dropped 2; count of bases not matched to a gene: 5. Here the CDR3 DNA reads TGTGCCAGCAGCGTGGACAGGGGGTACAACTATGGCTACACCTTC. Residues: CASSVDRGYNYGYTF.

This chain links TRBV3-1 (or the pseudogene TRBV3-2) with TRBJ2-7, with a tentative D call TRBD2 (6 bases). Per germline, CDR1 LGHDT and CDR2 YNNKEL (reference sequence). The CDR3 is 18 amino acids. V shed 1 base and J shed 1 base, with 20 bases lying between them. This CDR3 is CASSQVDVRGRGSYEQYF. The CDR3 DNA follows: TGTGCCAGCAGCCAAGTAGATGTGCGGGGCCGAGGATCCTACGAGCAGTACTTC.

The V call is TRBV7-9, the J call TRBJ2-1; 16 bases are shared with TRBD2. The CDR3 has 15 residues. The junction had 7 bases not matched to a gene; V was cut back by 5 bases and J by 12 bases. From germline, CDR1 is SEHNR and CDR2 FQNEAQ (reference sequence). The CDR3 coding sequence is TGTGCCAGCAGCCAGGCGGGGACTAGCGGGAGGGGGCAGTTCTTC. Translating gives CASSQAGTSGRGQFF.

The gene calls are TRBV29-1 and TRBJ2-3; TRBD2 aligns across 8 bases. The junction had 9 bases not matched to a gene; V was cut back by 4 bases and J by 3 bases. This CDR3 has 15 residues. Germline CDR1 is SQVTM and CDR2 is ANQGSEA. CDR3 DNA sequence: TGCAGCGTTGGCTCCCCCGGGGGGGCTACAGATACGCAGTATTTT. Its protein is CSVGSPGGATDTQYF.

V gene TRBV28 combines with J gene TRBJ2-7, with D hard to call. The V gene's germline CDR1 is MDHEN and CDR2 SYDVKM. Trimming removed 2 bases at V and 2 bases at J, with 25 bases between. This CDR3 has 19 amino acids. The CDR3 reads CASSLVSTIPLKGPYEQYF. The CDR3 nucleotides read TGTGCCAGCAGTTTAGTTTCAACGATTCCGCTAAAAGGTCCCTACGAGCAGTACTTC.

The chain uses TRBV5-8 and TRBJ1-2; 10 bases line up with TRBD1. From germline, CDR1 is SGHTS and CDR2 YDEGEE. Losses at the gene ends were 4 bases for V and 5 bases for J; bases not matched to a gene: 5. The length of the CDR3 is 14 residues. The CDR3 here is CASSLDRGVYGYTF. The CDR3 bases are TGTGCCAGCAGCCTGGACAGGGGGGTTTATGGCTACACCTTC.

This chain uses TRBV7-8 with TRBJ2-1; D gene uncertain. Trimming left V 6 bases short and J 9 bases short, with 9 bases between. This CDR3 has 11 amino acids. Germline CDR1 and CDR2: SGHVS and FQNEAQ. The CDR3 nucleotides are TGTGCCAGCAGTCCCCGGGCTGAGCAGTTCTTC. Translating it yields CASSPRAEQFF.

This chain links TRBV10-3 with TRBJ2-7; perhaps D is TRBD1 or TRBD2 (5 bases each). Germline CDR1 and CDR2: ENHRY and SYGVKD. Trimming took 5 bases from V and 6 from J, leaving 17 bases between them. CDR3 size: 14 residues. The chain's CDR3 is CAISLRGLVGEQYF. DNA for the CDR3: TGTGCCATCAGTCTGAGGGGTTTGGTCGGCGAGCAGTACTTC.

This clone was detected a few times. The chain uses TRBV5-1 and TRBJ2-2; no firm D call. In germline, CDR1 is SGHRS, CDR2 YFSETQ. The CDR3 runs to 16 residues. Trimming removed 1 base from V and 0 bases from J, with 10 bases in between. The CDR3 sequence is CASSLLPGPNTGELFF. CDR3 coding DNA: TGCGCCAGCAGCTTGTTGCCTGGACCGAACACCGGGGAGCTGTTTTTT.

This chain connects TRBV7-9 to TRBJ2-7, with D unresolved. The CDR3 extends over 16 amino acids. With 7 bases removed from V and 1 base from J, the gap between germline ends came to 20 bases. Germline CDR1 reads SEHNR; CDR2 reads FQNEAQ (reference sequence). This chain's CDR3 is CASTFDPGPMSYEQYF. The CDR3 DNA is TGTGCCAGCACCTTCGATCCGGGCCCTATGTCCTACGAGCAGTACTTC. Based on the CDR3 plus reference TRBV7-9 and TRBJ2-7, the full variable domain is DTGVSQNPRHKITKRGQNVTFRCDPISEHNRLYWYRQTLGQGPEFLTYFQNEAQLEKSRLLSDRFSAERPKGSFSTLEIQRTEQGDSAMYLCASTFDPGPMSYEQYFGPGTRLTVT.

The chain recombines TRBV7-2 with TRBJ2-5, with D tentatively TRBD2 (5 bases). V was clipped by 0 bases and J by 5 bases, with 10 bases between them. Germline values: CDR1 SGHTA, CDR2 FQGNSA. This CDR3 has 14 residues. CDR3 in amino acids: CASSLAWERETQYF. The DNA of the CDR3 is TGTGCCAGCAGCTTAGCCTGGGAGCGGGAGACCCAGTACTTC. Combining the CDR3 with reference TRBV7-2 and TRBJ2-5 gives the whole variable domain GAGVSQSPSNKVTEKGKDVELRCDPISGHTALYWYRQSLGQGLEFLIYFQGNSAPDKSGLPSDRFSAERTGGSVSTLTIQRTQQEDSAVYLCASSLAWERETQYFGPGTRLLVL.

The rearrangement joins TRBV28 to TRBJ2-1; weak D call: TRBD2 (6 bases). CDR1 and CDR2 (germline): MDHEN, SYDVKM. CDR3 length: 12 amino acids. Trimming stripped 2 bases from V and 14 bases from J, with 13 bases between. The CDR3 loop reads CASSLGLAMEFF. The CDR3 DNA follows: TGTGCCAGCAGTTTAGGGCTAGCGATGGAGTTCTTC.

V gene TRBV28 combines with J gene TRBJ1-2; the match to TRBD1 covers 8 bases. Trimming cost V 6 bases and J 8 bases; bases outside gene matches: 11. Germline-derived CDR1 and CDR2 are MDHEN and SYDVKM. The CDR3 consists of 14 residues. The CDR3 protein is CASRLQGGLRGYTF. DNA for the CDR3: TGTGCCAGCAGGCTACAGGGGGGCCTACGCGGCTACACCTTC.

The rearrangement joins TRBV30 to TRBJ2-1; D ambiguous. V was shortened by 3 bases and J by 6 bases, with 12 bases between the two germline ends. CDR3 length: 13 residues. CDR1 and CDR2 from the germline V gene are GTSNPN and SVGIG (reference sequence). The CDR3 protein is CAWSRIGSNEQFF. DNA of the CDR3: TGTGCCTGGAGCCGGATAGGTAGCAATGAGCAGTTCTTC.

This chain links TRBV6-1 with TRBJ1-5, with a weak D call TRBD1 (5 bases). The CDR3 is 16 residues long. Trimming removed 1 base from V and 2 bases from J, with 12 bases in between. In germline, CDR1 is MNHNS, CDR2 SASEGT. Written as DNA, the CDR3 is TGTGCCAGCAGTGAAGGGGGGACGACGGGCAATCAGCCCCAGCATTTT. This encodes CASSEGGTTGNQPQHF.

The J gene is TRBJ2-7, the V gene TRBV27; D is perhaps TRBD2 (7 bases). The V gene lost 6 bases and the J gene lost 6 bases, with 18 bases spanning the gap. Germline V gene data show CDR1 as MNHEY and CDR2 as SMNVEV (reference sequence). This CDR3 is built from 14 residues. The CDR3 coding sequence is TGTGCCAGCAGCCCAAGGGGGGGCGGGGCCGAGCAGTACTTC. Amino acid sequence: CASSPRGGGAEQYF.

The chain joins TRBV19 to TRBJ1-5; possible D gene TRBD1, 6 bases. This CDR3 has 16 residues. Germline V gene lookup returns CDR1 LNHDA and CDR2 SQIVND (reference sequence). V shed 4 bases and J shed 2 bases, with 15 bases lying between them. The CDR3 DNA is TGTGCCAGTAGTACCATACTACAGGGAGGCAATCAGCCCCAGCATTTT. Its translation is CASSTILQGGNQPQHF.

This sequence joins TRBV19 and TRBJ1-2; 9 positions agree with TRBD1. V shed 4 bases and J 7 bases; nucleotides not matched to a gene: 10. The CDR3 sequence is 15 residues long. Germline CDR1 is LNHDA and CDR2 is SQIVND (reference sequence). In nucleotides, the CDR3 is TGTGCCAGTAGTAAAGGGACAGGGAAGGGGTTTGGCTACACCTTC. It translates to CASSKGTGKGFGYTF. Full variable domain (rest looked up from reference TRBV19 and TRBJ1-2): DGGITQSPKYLFRKEGQNVTLSCEQNLNHDAMYWYRQDPGQGLRLIYYSQIVNDFQKGDIAEGYSVSREKKESFPLTVTSAQKNPTAFYLCASSKGTGKGFGYTFGSGTRLTVV.

The chain is built from TRBV10-3 and TRBJ1-1; TRBD1 aligns across 8 bases. With 6 bases clipped from V and 3 bases from J, the junction kept 12 bases outside the gene matches. The CDR3 is 16 amino acids. Germline V gene sequence: CDR1 ENHRY, CDR2 SYGVKD. CDR3 protein: CAIRGGQGALDTEAFF. CDR3 DNA sequence: TGTGCCATCAGAGGAGGGCAGGGGGCCTTGGACACTGAAGCTTTCTTT.